This TCR beta chain was sequenced for a study of immune cell composition in non-small cell lung cancer. V was trimmed by 8 bases and J by 4 bases, leaving 8 bases between them. CDR1 is DFQATT, CDR2 SNEGSKA, per germline (reference sequence). This CDR3 contains 10 residues. This clone was counted only a few times. DNA was extracted from unsorted cell suspensions stored frozen. The table came from immunoSEQ multiplex PCR; TCRdb's copy has only in-frame clones and leaves some out. The sample holds roughly 2,000 clones, 81% seen once. Input material: lung tumor tissue. This clonotype was sampled from a human donor with non-small cell lung cancer. The chain is built from TRBV20-1 and TRBJ1-2, with D maybe TRBD1 (5 bases). The CDR3 reads CSPTGYGYTF. In DNA form, the CDR3 reads TGCAGTCCAACAGGCTATGGCTACACCTTC.